This T cell receptor (beta chain) stems from a study of Ad26.COV2.S vaccination and SARS-CoV-2 variants. About the study: The vaccine Ad26.COV2.S was put into the muscle once, or twice with 56 days between.

Some clones are missing from TCRdb's copy, which holds only in-frame ones; the method was immunoSEQ multiplex PCR. The table records about 440,000 clones, 90% of them present only once. Treatment here: 19 received Ad26.COV2.S at low or high dose, single or two shots; a few received placebo; per-sample allocation not given. Sample collection was performed on day 63 after the first vaccine or placebo injection. The ends were cut back, 3 bases at V and 7 bases at J, with 7 bases in the middle. Germline-derived CDR1 and CDR2 are SEHNR and FQNEAQ (reference sequence). The CDR3 spans 11 residues. The receptor's source is a person between 18 and 65 years old who received the Ad26.COV2.S COVID-19 vaccine or a placebo. The chain uses TRBV7-9 and TRBJ2-7; D remains unclear. Sample: peripheral blood, taken in a trial of Ad26.COV2.S vaccine versus placebo. CDR3 nucleotides: TGTGCCAGCAGCTTGACTCAGGAGCAGTACTTC. Protein sequence: CASSLTQEQYF.